The rows below give T cell receptor beta chains drawn from one sample of a study of OX40 agonist ivuxolimab in advanced cancers. TCRdb's table, derived via immunoSEQ multiplex PCR, lists solely in-frame clones and lacks some. This sample has about 50,000 clones, with about 86% found just once. The source material was CD4+ or CD8+ T cells sorted from blood, sampled in a trial of the OX40 agonist ivuxolimab. These receptors were collected from an adult with an advanced solid tumor such as melanoma, head and neck, liver or kidney cancer. Both conserved end residues are part of each CDR3. Each record gives: V gene, clone size, D gene, CDR3 length, J gene, CDR3 protein, CDR3 DNA. A D gene is named only where the DNA matches it firmly. Some rows mark clone size as missing; the rest say once, few, many or name a class of expanded clone.

>TRBV4-1|few|-|16|TRBJ1-2
CASSQDRAGTNYGYTF
TGCGCCAGCAGCCAAGATAGGGCAGGGACCAACTATGGCTACACCTTC
>TRBV11-3|-|TRBD2|14|TRBJ2-3
CASSTGGPSDTQYF
TGTGCCAGCAGCACGGGAGGGCCATCAGATACGCAGTATTTT
>TRBV10-3|once|TRBD2|16|TRBJ2-3
CAIRSPILAGADTQYF
TGTGCCATCAGATCACCTATCCTAGCGGGCGCAGATACGCAGTATTTT
>TRBV7-9|-|-|15|TRBJ1-4
CASSTRTVPNEKLFF
TGTGCCAGCAGCACCCGGACAGTACCTAATGAAAAACTGTTTTTT
>TRBV19|-|-|14|TRBJ1-2
CASSISGTGYGYTF
TGTGCCAGTAGTATTTCGGGGACTGGATATGGCTACACCTTC
>TRBV19|-|TRBD1|16|TRBJ2-1
CASSMGTGTSYNEQFF
TGTGCCAGTAGTATGGGGACAGGGACCTCCTACAATGAGCAGTTCTTC
>TRBV29-1|-|TRBD2|10|TRBJ2-1
CTLGGNEQFF
TGCACCTTGGGGGGGAATGAGCAGTTCTTC
>TRBV4-2|-|TRBD2|19|TRBJ2-1
CASSQAASGPTSSYNEQFF
TGTGCCAGCAGCCAAGCCGCTAGCGGGCCGACGAGCTCCTACAATGAGCAGTTCTTC
>TRBV10-3|-|-|16|TRBJ1-4
CAISEADRTTNEKLFF
TGTGCCATCAGTGAGGCCGACAGGACAACTAATGAAAAACTGTTTTTT
>TRBV19|-|TRBD1|16|TRBJ2-2
CASTIPGQGASGELFF
TGTGCCAGTACCATTCCGGGACAGGGGGCGTCCGGGGAGCTGTTTTTT
>TRBV19|-|-|16|TRBJ1-1
CASTEIGPLMNTEAFF
TGTGCCAGTACTGAAATAGGCCCCTTAATGAACACTGAAGCTTTCTTT
>TRBV4-1|-|-|12|TRBJ2-1
CASSQGGNEQFF
TGCGCCAGCAGCCAAGGCGGGAATGAGCAGTTCTTC
>TRBV6-4|-|TRBD1|13|TRBJ1-1
CARVTGANTEAFF
TGTGCCAGGGTGACAGGGGCGAACACTGAAGCTTTCTTT
>TRBV27|once|TRBD1|14|TRBJ1-5
CASSLTGNYRPQHF
TGTGCCAGCAGTTTGACAGGGAATTATCGGCCCCAGCATTTT
>TRBV28|-|-|16|TRBJ1-3
CASSLVERGRGNTIYF
TGTGCCAGCAGTTTGGTCGAACGGGGCCGTGGAAACACCATATATTTT
>TRBV28|-|-|14|TRBJ1-5
CASRRGGFDQPQHF
TGTGCCAGCAGGCGAGGGGGTTTCGATCAGCCCCAGCATTTT
>TRBV2|-|-|15|TRBJ2-7
CASSQKGPIHYEQYF
TGTGCCAGCAGCCAAAAGGGCCCAATACACTACGAGCAGTACTTC
>TRBV2|few|TRBD1|13|TRBJ1-2
CASTSDRGYGYTF
TGTGCCAGCACCTCGGACAGGGGCTATGGCTACACCTTC
>TRBV19|-|TRBD1|16|TRBJ2-1
CASSILWTGGVNEQFF
TGTGCCAGTAGTATTCTGTGGACAGGGGGTGTCAATGAGCAGTTCTTC
>TRBV28|-|TRBD1|13|TRBJ1-2
CASRLGTDRGYTF
TGTGCCAGCAGACTCGGGACAGACAGAGGCTACACCTTC
>TRBV19|-|-|14|TRBJ2-5
CASRLGGTQETQYF
TGTGCCAGTAGATTAGGCGGGACCCAAGAGACCCAGTACTTC
>TRBV21-1|-|-|19|TRBJ2-3
CASLTGGTSGRRGPDTQYF
TGTGCCAGCTTAACGGGCGGGACTAGCGGGAGGCGCGGACCAGATACGCAGTATTTT
>TRBV7-3|once|-|16|TRBJ2-1
CASSLKGTPSYNEQFF
TGTGCCAGCAGCTTAAAAGGGACACCGTCCTACAATGAGCAGTTCTTC
>TRBV5-1|-|-|13|TRBJ1-5
CASSSPDSPILYF
TGCGCCAGCAGCTCCCCCGACAGTCCCATCTTGTATTTT
>TRBV27|-|-|15|TRBJ2-6
CASSSPGLGANVLTF
TGTGCCAGCAGTTCACCGGGGCTAGGGGCCAACGTCCTGACTTTC
>TRBV5-1|-|-|17|TRBJ2-5
CASRRHLGDPRMETQYF
TGCGCCAGCAGAAGACACCTCGGGGACCCCAGGATGGAGACCCAGTACTTC
>TRBV18|-|TRBD1|17|TRBJ1-1
CASSPSATGGWYTEAFF
TGTGCCAGCTCACCAAGCGCTACAGGGGGCTGGTACACTGAAGCTTTCTTT
>TRBV6-1|-|-|14|TRBJ2-2
CASSEGTDTGELFF
TGTGCCAGCAGTGAAGGGACAGACACCGGGGAGCTGTTTTTT
>TRBV5-1|-|-|14|TRBJ2-2
CASTETRDTGELFF
TGCGCCAGCACTGAGACTCGAGACACCGGGGAGCTGTTTTTT
>TRBV27|-|TRBD2|16|TRBJ2-1
CASRRAGGLYYNEQFF
TGTGCCAGCAGAAGAGCGGGAGGGCTTTATTACAATGAGCAGTTCTTC
>TRBV6-1|-|-|15|TRBJ1-4
CASSDLEDFNEKLFF
TGTGCCAGCAGCGATTTGGAGGACTTTAATGAAAAACTGTTTTTT
>TRBV11-2|-|-|14|TRBJ2-5
CASSPRGSDETQYF
TGTGCCAGCAGCCCTAGGGGGAGTGATGAGACCCAGTACTTC
>TRBV21-1|-|-|15|TRBJ2-5
CASSFRDREQETQYF
TGTGCCAGCAGCTTCCGGGACAGGGAACAAGAGACCCAGTACTTC
>TRBV27|-|-|14|TRBJ1-2
CASSSYSGRRGYTF
TGTGCCAGCAGTTCATACAGCGGTAGGCGGGGCTACACCTTC
>TRBV10-3|-|-|12|TRBJ2-3
CAISFASDTQYF
TGTGCCATCAGCTTCGCAAGCGATACGCAGTATTTT
>TRBV28|-|TRBD2|16|TRBJ2-2
CASSLRTSGFFGELFF
TGTGCCAGCAGTTTGCGGACTAGCGGGTTCTTCGGGGAGCTGTTTTTT
>TRBV6-6|-|-|13|TRBJ2-1
CASRPTSFYEQFF
TGTGCCAGCAGGCCAACTAGCTTCTATGAGCAGTTCTTC
>TRBV9|-|-|13|TRBJ1-1
CASSVTRGGEAFF
TGTGCCAGCAGCGTAACCAGGGGCGGTGAAGCTTTCTTT
>TRBV9|few|-|12|TRBJ2-5
CASSANQETQYF
TGTGCCAGCAGCGCCAACCAAGAGACCCAGTACTTC
>TRBV11-2|-|TRBD1|15|TRBJ2-2
CASSFRTGDTGELFF
TGTGCCAGCAGCTTTAGGACAGGGGACACCGGGGAGCTGTTTTTT
>TRBV28|once|-|11|TRBJ1-1
CASSLGLRAFF
TGTGCCAGCAGTTTGGGGCTAAGGGCTTTCTTT